This TCR beta chain was observed in a study of cytomegalovirus exposure and HLA in healthy donors. Study overall: Early released data comprised some 85 million unique TCRs from HLA-typed donors.

Trimming shortened V by 2 bases and J by 0 bases, and 16 bases separated the two germline ends. The CDR3 is 17 amino acids. Germline V gene lookup returns CDR1 LNHDA and CDR2 SQIVND (reference sequence). It was healthy bone marrow donors who served as donors. Study-level points and caveats: Some V segments, TRBV6-2 and TRBV6-3 among them, were indistinguishable and were therefore excluded. Sequencing depth roughly uniform across donors was assumed in presence/absence analyses.

The PCR was carried out with 60 Vbeta primers and 13 Jbeta primers. Using immunoSEQ multiplex PCR, the repertoire was profiled, and TCRdb retains in-frame clones only, with some absent. Among some 120,000 clones, around 82% were seen once, and the ten largest hold approximately 1.3%. As for this clone: What it binds is not known.

Material for sequencing was PBMCs. This receptor was taken from a female donor in good health and CMV-seronegative. The rearrangement joins TRBV19 to TRBJ1-1; D is perhaps TRBD1 (5 bases). CDR3: CASSITGTIPMNTEAFF. CDR3 DNA sequence: TGTGCCAGTAGTATAACGGGGACTATACCCATGAACACTGAAGCTTTCTTT. Full variable domain (missing parts from reference TRBV19 and TRBJ1-1): DGGITQSPKYLFRKEGQNVTLSCEQNLNHDAMYWYRQDPGQGLRLIYYSQIVNDFQKGDIAEGYSVSREKKESFPLTVTSAQKNPTAFYLCASSITGTIPMNTEAFFGQGTRLTVV.